This T cell receptor beta chain was obtained from a study of blood T cell repertoires in COVID-19 (dated by TCRdb to between 2020 and 2021). Background on the whole study: Samples from collaborators originated in the United States, Italy and Spain and spanned both the acute and convalescent phases of COVID-19. The sample metadata nearly always contained a de-identified subject ID, COVID-19 status, age in years and sex. The repertoires were made available in a free public database intended to serve as a resource for research on the immune response to SARS-CoV-2. The dataset comprised deeply sampled blood TCRbeta repertoires from subjects exposed to, actively infected with, or recovered from COVID-19. The samples were drawn from the first 160 participants of the ongoing ImmuneRACE study and from over 950 subjects provided by 6 global collaborators. Where HLA class I and class II types were available, the types were taken from metadata supplied by the sample provider, not from assay-based typing. The prospective study material was composed of cDNA or gDNA derived from T cells, B-cell-depleted T cells, or PBMCs.

Broader findings and caveats from the paper: The quantity of clinical and demographic metadata differed by source and by participant and was supplied without curation.

Whole blood was collected in K2EDTA tubes by collaborating institutions according to the institutions' own protocols. Collaborator samples were shipped for TCRbeta analysis as frozen whole blood, isolated PBMCs, or DNA extracted from either sample type. TCRbeta CDR3 regions were amplified from genomic DNA by means of the immunoSEQ Assay, a bias-controlled multiplex PCR. The original pipeline was this. The number of nucleated cells in each sample was estimated from the amplification of reference gene primers within the assay. To quantify the absolute abundance of each unique TCRbeta CDR3 rearrangement, sequence reads were collapsed and filtered. For each sample, productive Simpson clonality was calculated as the square root of Simpson's diversity index across productive rearrangements. In TCRdb, the immuneACCESS table is reduced to in-frame sequences with V and J assigned. These tables do not hold every clone; where another copy was compared, an unresolved V gene accounts for under half, and the others remain unexplained. The D gene and trimming were derived from the DNA, and the V and J assignments and clone size from that table. Within this sample are about 95,000 clones, with about 84% of them counted one time only. The top ten hold about 23% of the sample.

In regard to this clone: This receptor's antigen is unknown. The sample holds no much larger clone one base away, and base qualities are not on file.

The junction shows trimming of 4 bases on V and 2 bases on J, plus 9 bases between the germline ends. The CDR3 holds 15 amino acids from the cysteine to the phenylalanine. Only the CDR3 region is kept as DNA, spanning 45 bases read in frame from base 1. The germline V gene gives CDR1 as SGHTA and CDR2 as FQGNSA. The chain links TRBV7-2 with TRBJ2-6; there is no confident call for the D gene. The material sequenced was peripheral blood. The receptor was isolated from a man aged 80 or over with active or convalescent COVID-19. The nucleotide sequence reads TGTGCCAGCAGCTCGGGTTTTACTGGGGCCAACGTCCTGACTTTC. It is translated as CASSSGFTGANVLTF.